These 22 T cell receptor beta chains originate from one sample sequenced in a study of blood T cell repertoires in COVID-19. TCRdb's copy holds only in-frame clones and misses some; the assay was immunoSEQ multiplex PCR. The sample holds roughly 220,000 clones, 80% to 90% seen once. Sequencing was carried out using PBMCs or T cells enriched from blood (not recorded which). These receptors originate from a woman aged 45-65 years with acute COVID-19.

Written as DNA, the CDR3 is TGTGCCAGCAGTAGAGGACAGGCCTACGAGCAGTACTTC. This translates into CASSRGQAYEQYF. This chain connects TRBV12-3 or TRBV12-4 to TRBJ2-7, with TRBD1 identical over 7 bases. The ends lost 5 bases at V and 2 bases at J; junction bases unmatched: 3. The length of the CDR3 is 13 residues.

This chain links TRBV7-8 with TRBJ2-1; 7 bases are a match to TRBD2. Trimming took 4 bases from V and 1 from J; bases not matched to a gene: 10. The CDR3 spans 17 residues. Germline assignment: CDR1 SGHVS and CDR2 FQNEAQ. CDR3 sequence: CASSSPPPSGSYNEQFF. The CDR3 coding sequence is TGTGCCAGCAGCTCCCCGCCTCCTAGCGGATCCTACAATGAGCAGTTCTTC. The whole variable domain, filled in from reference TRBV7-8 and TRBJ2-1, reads GAGVSQSPRYKVAKRGQDVALRCDPISGHVSLFWYQQALGQGPEFLTYFQNEAQLDKSGLPSDRFFAERPEGSVSTLKIQRTQQEDSAVYLCASSSPPPSGSYNEQFFGPGTRLTVL.

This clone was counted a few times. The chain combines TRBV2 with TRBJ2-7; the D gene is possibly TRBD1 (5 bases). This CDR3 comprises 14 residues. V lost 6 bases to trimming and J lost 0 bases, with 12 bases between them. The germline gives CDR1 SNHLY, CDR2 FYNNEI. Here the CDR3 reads CASRLQVSSYEQYF. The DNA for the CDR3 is TGTGCCAGCAGGTTACAGGTTAGCTCCTACGAGCAGTACTTC.

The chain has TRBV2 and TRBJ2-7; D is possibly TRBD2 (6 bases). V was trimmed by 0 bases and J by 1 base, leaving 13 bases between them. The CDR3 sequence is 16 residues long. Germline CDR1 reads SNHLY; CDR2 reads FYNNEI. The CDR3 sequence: CASSEAGDFLSYEQYF. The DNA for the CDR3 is TGTGCCAGCAGTGAAGCGGGGGACTTCCTATCCTACGAGCAGTACTTC.

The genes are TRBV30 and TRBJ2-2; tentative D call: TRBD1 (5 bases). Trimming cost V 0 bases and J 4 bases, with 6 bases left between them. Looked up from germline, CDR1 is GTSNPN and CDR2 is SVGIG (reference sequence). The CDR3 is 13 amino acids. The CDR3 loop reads CAWSVGVTGELFF. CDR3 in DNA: TGTGCCTGGAGTGTAGGGGTCACCGGGGAGCTGTTTTTT.

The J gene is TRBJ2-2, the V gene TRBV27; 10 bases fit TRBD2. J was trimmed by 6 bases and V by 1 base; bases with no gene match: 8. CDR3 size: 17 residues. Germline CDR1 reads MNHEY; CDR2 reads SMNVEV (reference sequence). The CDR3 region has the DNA TGTGCCAGCAGTTTATGGGCTAGCGGGAGTTCGGCCGGGGAGCTGTTTTTT. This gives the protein CASSLWASGSSAGELFF.

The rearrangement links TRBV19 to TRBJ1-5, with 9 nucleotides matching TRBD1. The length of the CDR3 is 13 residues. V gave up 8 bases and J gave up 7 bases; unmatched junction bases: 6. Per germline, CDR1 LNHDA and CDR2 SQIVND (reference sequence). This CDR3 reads CASQDRGWQPQHF. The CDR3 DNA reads TGTGCCAGTCAGGACAGGGGTTGGCAGCCCCAGCATTTT. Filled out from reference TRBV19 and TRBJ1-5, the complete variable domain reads DGGITQSPKYLFRKEGQNVTLSCEQNLNHDAMYWYRQDPGQGLRLIYYSQIVNDFQKGDIAEGYSVSREKKESFPLTVTSAQKNPTAFYLCASQDRGWQPQHFGDGTRLSIL.

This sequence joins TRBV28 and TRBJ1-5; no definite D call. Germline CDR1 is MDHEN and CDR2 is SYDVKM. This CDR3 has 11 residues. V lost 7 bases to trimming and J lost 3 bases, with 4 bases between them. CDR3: CASTSNQPQHF. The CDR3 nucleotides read TGTGCCAGCACCTCCAATCAGCCCCAGCATTTT.

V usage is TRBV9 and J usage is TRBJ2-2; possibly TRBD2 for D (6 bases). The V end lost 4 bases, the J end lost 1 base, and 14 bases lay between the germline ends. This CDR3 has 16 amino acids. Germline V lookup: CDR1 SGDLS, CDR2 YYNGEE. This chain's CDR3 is CASSSQEGKNTGELFF. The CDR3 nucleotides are TGTGCCAGCAGCTCACAGGAGGGGAAGAACACCGGGGAGCTGTTTTTT.

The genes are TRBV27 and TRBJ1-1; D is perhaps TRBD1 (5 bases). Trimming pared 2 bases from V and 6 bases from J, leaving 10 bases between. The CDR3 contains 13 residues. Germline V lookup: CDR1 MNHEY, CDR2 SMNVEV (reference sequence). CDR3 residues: CASSLAGWSEAFF. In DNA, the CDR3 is TGTGCCAGCAGTTTAGCAGGGTGGTCTGAAGCTTTCTTT.

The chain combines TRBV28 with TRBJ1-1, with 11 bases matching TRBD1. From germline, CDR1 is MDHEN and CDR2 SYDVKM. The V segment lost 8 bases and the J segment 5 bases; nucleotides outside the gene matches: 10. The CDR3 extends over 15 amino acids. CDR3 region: CASYYGQGAGTEAFF. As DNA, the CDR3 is TGTGCCAGCTACTACGGACAGGGGGCGGGGACTGAAGCTTTCTTT.

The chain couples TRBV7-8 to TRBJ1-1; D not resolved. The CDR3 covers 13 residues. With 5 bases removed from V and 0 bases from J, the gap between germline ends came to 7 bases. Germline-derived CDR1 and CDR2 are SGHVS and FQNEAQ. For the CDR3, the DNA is TGTGCCAGCAGCAAACACCTGAACACTGAAGCTTTCTTT. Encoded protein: CASSKHLNTEAFF.

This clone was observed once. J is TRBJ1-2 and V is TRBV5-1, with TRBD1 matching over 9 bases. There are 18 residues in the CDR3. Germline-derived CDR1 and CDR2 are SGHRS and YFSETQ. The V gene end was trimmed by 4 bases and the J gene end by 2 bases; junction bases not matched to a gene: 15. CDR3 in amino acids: CASSGWRDRAEGNYGYTF. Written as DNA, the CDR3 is TGCGCCAGCAGCGGATGGCGGGACAGGGCTGAGGGCAACTATGGCTACACCTTC. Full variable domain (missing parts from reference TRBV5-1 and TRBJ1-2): KAGVTQTPRYLIKTRGQQVTLSCSPISGHRSVSWYQQTPGQGLQFLFEYFSETQRNKGNFPGRFSGRQFSNSRSEMNVSTLELGDSALYLCASSGWRDRAEGNYGYTFGSGTRLTVV.

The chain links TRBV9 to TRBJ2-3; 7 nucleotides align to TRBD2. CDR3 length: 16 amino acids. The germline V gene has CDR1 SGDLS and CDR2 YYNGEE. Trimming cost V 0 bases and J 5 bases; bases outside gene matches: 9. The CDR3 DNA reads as TGTGCCAGCAGCGTAGTGGAGGGAGGGCCAGGAGATACGCAGTATTTT. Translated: CASSVVEGGPGDTQYF. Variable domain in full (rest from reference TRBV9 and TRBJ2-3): DSGVTQTPKHLITATGQRVTLRCSPRSGDLSVYWYQQSLDQGLQFLIQYYNGEERAKGNILERFSAQQFPDLHSELNLSSLELGDSALYFCASSVVEGGPGDTQYFGPGTRLTVL.

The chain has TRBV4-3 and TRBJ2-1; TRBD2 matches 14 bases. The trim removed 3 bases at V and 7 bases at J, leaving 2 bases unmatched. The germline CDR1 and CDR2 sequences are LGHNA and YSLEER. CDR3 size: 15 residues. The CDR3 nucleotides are TGCGCCAGCAGCCAGGGGACTAGCGGGAGAAATGAGCAGTTCTTC. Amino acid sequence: CASSQGTSGRNEQFF.

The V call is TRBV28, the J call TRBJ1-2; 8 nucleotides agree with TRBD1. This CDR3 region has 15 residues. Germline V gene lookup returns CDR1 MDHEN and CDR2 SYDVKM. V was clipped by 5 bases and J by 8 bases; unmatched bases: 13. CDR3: CASSPYGQGGDGYTF. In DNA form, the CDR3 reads TGTGCCAGCAGTCCATACGGACAGGGTGGAGACGGCTACACCTTC.

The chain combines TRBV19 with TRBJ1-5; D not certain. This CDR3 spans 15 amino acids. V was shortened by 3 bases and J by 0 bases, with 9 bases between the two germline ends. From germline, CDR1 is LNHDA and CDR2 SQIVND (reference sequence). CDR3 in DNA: TGTGCCAGTAGTATGTCTTACTATAGCAATCAGCCCCAGCATTTT. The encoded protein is CASSMSYYSNQPQHF.

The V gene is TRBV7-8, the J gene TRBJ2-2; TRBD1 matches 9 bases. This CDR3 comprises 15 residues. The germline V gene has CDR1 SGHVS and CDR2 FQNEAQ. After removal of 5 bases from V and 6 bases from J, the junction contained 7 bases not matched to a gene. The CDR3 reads CASSRDRTGAGELFF. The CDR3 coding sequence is TGTGCCAGCAGCCGAGATCGGACAGGGGCCGGGGAGCTGTTTTTT.

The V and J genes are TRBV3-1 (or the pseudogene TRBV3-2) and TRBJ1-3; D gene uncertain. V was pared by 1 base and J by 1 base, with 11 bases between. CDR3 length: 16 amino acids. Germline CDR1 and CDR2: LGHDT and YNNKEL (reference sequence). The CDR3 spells CASSQGWGGSGNTIYF. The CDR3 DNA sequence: TGTGCCAGCAGCCAAGGGTGGGGAGGGTCTGGAAACACCATATATTTT.

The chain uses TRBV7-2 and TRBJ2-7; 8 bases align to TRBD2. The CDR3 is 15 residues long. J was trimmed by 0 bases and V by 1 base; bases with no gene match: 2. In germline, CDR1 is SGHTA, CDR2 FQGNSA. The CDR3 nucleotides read TGTGCCAGCAGCTTAGTAACTAGCGGCTCCTACGAGCAGTACTTC. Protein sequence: CASSLVTSGSYEQYF.

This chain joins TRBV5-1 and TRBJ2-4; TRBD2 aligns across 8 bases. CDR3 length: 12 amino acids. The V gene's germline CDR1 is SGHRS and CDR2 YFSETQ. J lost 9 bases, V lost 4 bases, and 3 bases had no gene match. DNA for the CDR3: TGCGCCAGCAGCCGGGAGGGGGGCATTCAGTACTTC. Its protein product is CASSREGGIQYF.

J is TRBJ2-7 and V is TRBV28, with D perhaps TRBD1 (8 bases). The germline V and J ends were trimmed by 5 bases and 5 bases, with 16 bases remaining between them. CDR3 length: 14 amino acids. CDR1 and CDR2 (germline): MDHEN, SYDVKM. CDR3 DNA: TGTGCCAGCAGTACAGGGGGGGCGCCTCACGAGCAGTACTTC. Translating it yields CASSTGGAPHEQYF. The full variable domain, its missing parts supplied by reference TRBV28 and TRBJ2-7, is DVKVTQSSRYLVKRTGEKVFLECVQDMDHENMFWYRQDPGLGLRLIYFSYDVKMKEKGDIPEGYSVSREKKERFSLILESASTNQTSMYLCASSTGGAPHEQYFGPGTRLTVT.